Shown below are 8 T cell receptor beta chains from a single sample sequenced in a study of T cell repertoires in cytomegalovirus infection. TCRdb redid the calling of the reads with MiXCR, one entry per CDR3 protein. The sample consists of 360,000 or so distinct CDR3 sequences, approximately 35% of them appearing once. For these receptors, no antigen is known. Sequenced here: cultured PBMCs, sampled from culture after CMV antigen stimulation. Receptors were obtained from a human donor in good health (CMV status not recorded). Some clones in this sample may be carry-over from other donors' samples.

This clonotype came up many times. The genes are TRBV7-8 and TRBJ2-7, with 8 positions matching TRBD2. This CDR3 comprises 14 residues. V lost 3 bases, J lost 3 bases, and 4 bases stayed unmatched. CDR1 and CDR2 (germline): SGHVS, FQNEAQ. The CDR3 loop reads CASSFDRGGYEQYF. As DNA, the CDR3 is TGTGCCAGCAGCTTCGACCGGGGGGGCTACGAGCAGTACTTC.

This clonotype was detected a few times. This chain joins TRBV6-2 or TRBV6-3 and TRBJ2-7, with a possible D match to TRBD2 (5 bases). With 8 bases removed from V and 6 bases from J, the gap between germline ends came to 11 bases. This CDR3 has 11 residues. Germline V lookup: CDR1 MNHEY, CDR2 SVGEGT. The CDR3, as DNA: TGTGCCAGCGGGCTAGCCGGCGAGCAGTACGTC. It is translated as CASGLAGEQYV.

In its sample, this clonotype was seen many times. V usage is TRBV7-2 and J usage is TRBJ1-2; D uncertain. Trimming left V 6 bases short and J 0 bases short, with 17 bases between. The CDR3 length is 16 residues. CDR1 is SGHTA and CDR2 is FQGNSA in the germline V gene. The CDR3 DNA follows: TGTGCCAGCAGACGAGACGCATTTACGACTAACTATGGCTACACCTTC. The encoded protein is CASRRDAFTTNYGYTF.

This clonotype was seen once. This chain joins TRBV20-1 and TRBJ1-3; 7 bases are a match to TRBD1. Germline-derived CDR1 and CDR2 are DFQATT and SNEGSKA (reference sequence). The CDR3 contains 15 residues. The V gene end was trimmed by 6 bases and the J gene end by 1 base; junction bases not matched to a gene: 9. CDR3 protein: CSAIPTGKSGNTIYF. The CDR3 region has the DNA TGCAGTGCCATCCCGACAGGGAAATCTGGAAACACCATATATTTT.

V usage is TRBV14 and J usage is TRBJ1-3, with unresolved D. The V gene's germline CDR1 is SGHDN and CDR2 FVKESK. The CDR3 spans 13 residues. Deletions cut 4 bases from V and 4 bases from J, with 8 bases between. The CDR3 DNA follows: TGTGCCAGCAGCCCCAAAGGCGGAAACACCATATATTTT. Translation: CASSPKGGNTIYF. Looking up the rest from reference TRBV14 and TRBJ1-3 gives the full variable domain: EAGVTQFPSHSVIEKGQTVTLRCDPISGHDNLYWYRRVMGKEIKFLLHFVKESKQDESGMPNNRFLAERTGGTYSTLKVQPAELEDSGVYFCASSPKGGNTIYFGEGSWLTVV.

The chain employs TRBV18 and TRBJ2-1; D is unresolved. The CDR3 loop spans 13 amino acids. Germline assignment: CDR1 KGHSH and CDR2 LQKENI. V lost 2 bases and J 8 bases, leaving 10 bases between the germline ends. The CDR3 DNA reads TGTGCCAGCTCACCAGGCAGTCAGTATGAGCAGTTCTTC. Translating it yields CASSPGSQYEQFF.

This clonotype showed up just a few times. The J gene is TRBJ2-1, the V gene TRBV10-1; D not certain. Trimming left V 5 bases short and J 8 bases short, with 16 bases between. The CDR3 loop spans 14 amino acids. Germline V gene data show CDR1 as WNHNN and CDR2 as SYGVQD (reference sequence). CDR3 sequence: CASSRTPFLDEQFF. The CDR3 DNA follows: TGCGCCAGCAGTAGGACCCCTTTTCTCGATGAGCAGTTCTTC.

This clonotype was seen at least ten times. The chain joins TRBV7-8 to TRBJ1-1; D is undetermined. The V and J ends lost 4 bases and 0 bases respectively, with 9 bases between them. The V gene's germline CDR1 is SGHVS and CDR2 FQNEAQ. This CDR3 contains 14 residues. As DNA, the CDR3 is TGTGCCAGCAGCTCCTCGATCATGAACACTGAAGCTTTCTTT. This encodes CASSSSIMNTEAFF.